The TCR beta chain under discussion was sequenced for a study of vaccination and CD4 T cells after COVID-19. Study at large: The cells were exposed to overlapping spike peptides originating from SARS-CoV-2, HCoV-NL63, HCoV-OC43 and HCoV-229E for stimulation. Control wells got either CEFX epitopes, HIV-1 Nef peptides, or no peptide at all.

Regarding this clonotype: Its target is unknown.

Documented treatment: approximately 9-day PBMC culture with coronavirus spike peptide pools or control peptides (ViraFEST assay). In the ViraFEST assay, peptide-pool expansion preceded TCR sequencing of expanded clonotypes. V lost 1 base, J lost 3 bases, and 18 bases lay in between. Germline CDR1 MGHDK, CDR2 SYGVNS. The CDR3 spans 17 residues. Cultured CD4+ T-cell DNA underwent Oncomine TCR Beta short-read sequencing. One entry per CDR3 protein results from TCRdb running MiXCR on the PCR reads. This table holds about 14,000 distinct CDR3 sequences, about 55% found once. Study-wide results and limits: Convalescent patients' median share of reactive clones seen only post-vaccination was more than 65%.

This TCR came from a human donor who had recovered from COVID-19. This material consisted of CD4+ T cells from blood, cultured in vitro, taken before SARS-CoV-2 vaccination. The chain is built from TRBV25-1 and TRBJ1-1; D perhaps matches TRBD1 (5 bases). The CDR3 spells CASSEFVGAEGHTEAFF. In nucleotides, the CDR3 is TGTGCCAGCAGTGAATTTGTTGGGGCCGAAGGTCACACTGAAGCTTTCTTT.